This T cell receptor (beta chain) was sequenced for a study of CD8+CD57+ T cells in acquired aplastic anemia. Overall study context: The average for DNA from sorted CD4+ and CD8+ cells was 2.5 to 4 ug.

V was clipped by 0 bases and J by 8 bases; unmatched bases: 13. Germline V gene sequence: CDR1 KGHDR, CDR2 SFDVKD. This CDR3 spans 18 amino acids. Remarks on this clonotype: What it binds is not known.

Individuals selected for sequencing had exhibited CD8+CD57+ cell expansion on flow cytometry. Study findings and constraints: Patients did not significantly differ from controls in CD8+ Simpson's diversity. Patients and controls shared 25 to 30 CD8+ CDR3 sequences, highly expressed in patients.

CDR3 and TCR beta VDJ profiling relied on a genomic DNA template. TCRdb re-called the reads through MiXCR, storing one row per CDR3 protein. Of some 140,000 distinct CDR3 sequences in the sample, just over 50% are singletons; the top ten hold roughly 12%. V and J are TRBV24-1 and TRBJ1-4; 8 bases line up with TRBD1. This receptor was taken from a human donor with aplastic anemia. Sequencing was carried out using sorted CD4+, CD8+, or CD8+CD57+ T cells (not recorded which) from PBMCs. In DNA form, the CDR3 reads TGTGCCACCAGTGATTTGCCCCACCTGACAGGGGTAAGCGAAAAACTGTTTTTT. This sequence encodes CATSDLPHLTGVSEKLFF.